These 24 T cell receptor beta chains originate from one sample sequenced in a study of blood T cell repertoires in COVID-19 (dated by TCRdb to between 2020 and 2021). To prepare the library, the immunoSEQ multiplex PCR assay was applied. TCRdb holds this immuneACCESS table with in-frame rearrangements only. Some clones are missing; in checked studies, unresolved V genes explain under half, and the rest has no known cause. The table for this sample lists 250,000 to 350,000 clones; roughly 80% of them were counted only once. The ten top clones hold 15% to 19% of the sample. Sequenced: peripheral blood. These receptors originate from a person aged 70 to 85 with COVID-19, enrolled during active disease.

The chain links TRBV3-1 (or the pseudogene TRBV3-2) to TRBJ1-2; 7 nucleotides match TRBD1. The trim removed 4 bases at V and 0 bases at J, leaving 8 bases unmatched. CDR3 size: 16 residues. Germline lookup yields CDR1 LGHDT and CDR2 YNNKEL (reference sequence). In nucleotides, the CDR3 is TGTGCCAGCAGCCCCGCAGGACAGGCAACTAACTATGGCTACACCTTC. It encodes CASSPAGQATNYGYTF.

The chain joins TRBV3-1 (or the pseudogene TRBV3-2) to TRBJ1-3, with a tentative D call TRBD1 (5 bases). The CDR3 totals 15 residues. Germline V gives CDR1 LGHDT, CDR2 YNNKEL (reference sequence). V was trimmed by 0 bases and J by 3 bases, leaving 9 bases between them. The CDR3: CASSQEWGGGNTIYF. CDR3 DNA: TGTGCCAGCAGCCAAGAATGGGGGGGTGGAAACACCATATATTTT.

The V and J genes are TRBV7-9 and TRBJ2-5; 7 bases are a match to TRBD1. There are 15 residues in the CDR3. V was clipped by 2 bases and J by 4 bases; unmatched bases: 7. Germline CDR1 SEHNR, CDR2 FQNEAQ (reference sequence). The CDR3 bases are TGTGCCAGCAGCTTAAGAAAGGGGGCGGTAGAGACCCAGTACTTC. This encodes CASSLRKGAVETQYF.

Points on this clone: The sample contains more than one DNA sequence encoding this CDR3. The chain has TRBV6-5 and TRBJ2-3; D is possibly TRBD2 (7 bases). Germline V gene lookup returns CDR1 MNHEY and CDR2 SVGAGI. V lost 6 bases and J lost 3, with 10 bases in between. This CDR3 comprises 13 residues. CDR3 loop: CASRGGGTDTQYF. In nucleotides, the CDR3 is TGTGCCAGCAGAGGGGGGGGAACAGATACGCAGTATTTT.

J is TRBJ2-4 and V is TRBV27; TRBD1 aligns across 9 bases. The CDR3 covers 16 residues. V trimming: 0 bases; J trimming: 3 bases; junction bases outside the gene matches: 3. The germline V gene encodes CDR1 MNHEY and CDR2 SMNVEV (reference sequence). CDR3 nucleotides: TGTGCCAGCAGTTTATCGACAGGGGGTGTCAAAAACATTCAGTACTTC. Translating it yields CASSLSTGGVKNIQYF.

The rearrangement uses TRBV6-2 or TRBV6-3 and TRBJ1-1; tentatively, D is TRBD1 (5 bases). V lost 0 bases and J 5 bases, leaving 16 bases between the germline ends. The length of the CDR3 is 16 residues. Germline V gene lookup returns CDR1 MNHEY and CDR2 SVGEGT. The CDR3 DNA is TGTGCCAGCAGTTACTCCTCCCGGGCCCGGGGGACTGAAGCTTTCTTT. Its translation: CASSYSSRARGTEAFF.

This clone was picked up one time. The chain uses TRBV6-2 or TRBV6-3 and TRBJ1-5; TRBD1 matches 8 bases. Germline CDR1 and CDR2: MNHEY and SVGEGT. This CDR3 contains 17 residues. Trimming at V came to 6 bases and at J to 7 bases, leaving 17 bases not matched to a gene. The CDR3 DNA reads as TGTGCCAGCAGCACAACAACCGTCAGGGGGCGAGGACAGCCCCAGCATTTT. It yields the protein CASSTTTVRGRGQPQHF.

The chain has TRBV19 and TRBJ1-2; TRBD1 might be the D (6 bases). V was clipped by 2 bases and J by 8 bases, with 12 bases between them. CDR1 and CDR2 from the germline V gene are LNHDA and SQIVND (reference sequence). The CDR3 covers 13 residues. CDR3 nucleotides: TGTGCCAGTAGTATAAGCCGGGACATGGGCTACACCTTC. It is translated as CASSISRDMGYTF.

J is TRBJ2-7 and V is TRBV9, with 7 bases identical to TRBD1. CDR3 length: 14 amino acids. V lost 0 bases to trimming and J lost 6 bases; unmatched junction nucleotides: 6. Per the germline V gene, CDR1 is SGDLS and CDR2 is YYNGEE. CDR3 protein: CASSVGRGLGEQYF. The CDR3 DNA reads TGTGCCAGCAGCGTAGGTAGGGGGCTGGGCGAGCAGTACTTC.

This clone was detected only once. V is TRBV5-1 and J is TRBJ1-1; D uncertain. The V gene lost 0 bases and the J gene lost 0 bases, with 6 bases spanning the gap. The CDR3 runs to 14 residues. Germline V gene lookup returns CDR1 SGHRS and CDR2 YFSETQ. This CDR3 is CASSLGAVNTEAFF. CDR3 nucleotide sequence: TGCGCCAGCAGCTTGGGTGCGGTGAACACTGAAGCTTTCTTT. Using reference TRBV5-1 and TRBJ1-1 for the parts outside the CDR3, the full variable domain is KAGVTQTPRYLIKTRGQQVTLSCSPISGHRSVSWYQQTPGQGLQFLFEYFSETQRNKGNFPGRFSGRQFSNSRSEMNVSTLELGDSALYLCASSLGAVNTEAFFGQGTRLTVV.

In this sample, this clone turned up once. V gene TRBV11-2 combines with J gene TRBJ2-3; TRBD1 matches at 7 bases. From germline, CDR1 is SGHAT and CDR2 FQNNGV. V shed 10 bases, J shed 0 bases, and the junction held 7 bases outside the gene matches. The CDR3 extends over 14 amino acids. The CDR3 reads CATGAGGSTDTQYF. The CDR3 DNA reads as TGTGCCACCGGGGCAGGGGGAAGCACAGATACGCAGTATTTT.

The rearrangement uses TRBV11-3 and TRBJ2-3, with 10 bases fitting TRBD1. Trimming took 0 bases from V and 4 from J; bases not matched to a gene: 7. Germline V gives CDR1 SGHNT, CDR2 YENEEA. This CDR3 spans 17 amino acids. The CDR3 DNA follows: TGTGCCAGCAGCTTAGACCCGACAGGGGGCTACGCAGATACGCAGTATTTT. It encodes CASSLDPTGGYADTQYF.

This CDR3 is CASSSPQGIGSGNTIYF. The CDR3 DNA reads as TGTGCCAGCAGTTCCCCACAGGGGATCGGCTCTGGAAACACCATATATTTT. This rearrangement joins TRBV28 to TRBJ1-3; TRBD1 agrees at 7 bases. The V segment lost 4 bases and the J segment 0 bases; nucleotides outside the gene matches: 9. CDR1 and CDR2 from the germline V gene are MDHEN and SYDVKM. CDR3 length: 17 residues.

This chain joins TRBV2 and TRBJ2-1; 9 bases match TRBD2. The V and J ends lost 6 bases and 8 bases, in that order; junction bases with no gene match: 11. Germline V gene data show CDR1 as SNHLY and CDR2 as FYNNEI. This CDR3 has 15 amino acids. The CDR3 sequence: CASRRGGAETYEQFF. The CDR3 bases are TGTGCCAGCAGGCGCGGGGGGGCAGAGACGTATGAGCAGTTCTTC. The full variable domain, rest sourced from reference TRBV2 and TRBJ2-1, is EPEVTQTPSHQVTQMGQEVILRCVPISNHLYFYWYRQILGQKVEFLVSFYNNEISEKSEIFDDQFSVERPDGSNFTLKIRSTKLEDSAMYFCASRRGGAETYEQFFGPGTRLTVL.

V usage is TRBV5-1 and J usage is TRBJ2-4, with a weak D call TRBD1 (6 bases). Germline assignment: CDR1 SGHRS and CDR2 YFSETQ. The CDR3 extends over 14 amino acids. V was trimmed by 0 bases and J by 7 bases, leaving 11 bases between them. CDR3 in DNA: TGCGCCAGCAGCTTGGTGGGGGCGCGGAACATTCAGTACTTC. Protein product: CASSLVGARNIQYF.

The V call is TRBV3-1 (or the pseudogene TRBV3-2), the J call TRBJ2-3; a possible D gene is TRBD2 (7 bases). Trimming took off 9 bases at V and 2 bases at J, with 12 bases between the two ends. The CDR3 is 13 amino acids. Per germline, CDR1 LGHDT and CDR2 YNNKEL (reference sequence). The CDR3 reads CASRGAYTDTQYF. The CDR3 DNA follows: TGTGCCAGTCGGGGGGCCTACACAGATACGCAGTATTTT.

The chain combines TRBV5-1 with TRBJ1-5; 7 bases map to TRBD1. CDR3 length equals 14 residues. V was pared by 3 bases and J by 3 bases, with 3 bases of the junction left unmatched. Germline-derived CDR1 and CDR2 are SGHRS and YFSETQ. CDR3 sequence reads: CASSSGQINQPQHF. The DNA of the CDR3 is TGCGCCAGCAGCTCGGGACAGATCAATCAGCCCCAGCATTTT.

This chain uses TRBV6-1 with TRBJ1-3; D ambiguous. In germline, CDR1 is MNHNS, CDR2 SASEGT. Trimming cost V 2 bases and J 3 bases, with 11 bases left between them. CDR3 length equals 15 residues. The CDR3 is CASSEYFSVGNTIYF. CDR3 DNA: TGTGCCAGCAGTGAATATTTCTCGGTTGGAAACACCATATATTTT.

This chain connects TRBV11-2 to TRBJ1-2; TRBD1 aligns across 7 bases. CDR3 length: 17 amino acids. The germline CDR1 and CDR2 sequences are SGHAT and FQNNGV. Trimming removed 1 base from V and 4 bases from J; junction bases left unmatched: 12. The chain's CDR3 is CASSLARGQSIFYGYTF. CDR3 nucleotide sequence: TGTGCCAGCAGCTTAGCGAGGGGACAGTCAATCTTCTATGGCTACACCTTC.

This clone occurred a few times. The chain links TRBV4-1 to TRBJ1-5, with 7 bases lining up with TRBD1. The germline V gene encodes CDR1 MGHRA and CDR2 YSYEKL. J lost 11 bases, V lost 4 bases, and 17 bases had no gene match. CDR3 size: 16 residues. The CDR3 DNA reads TGCGCCAGCAGCCCCATCCAGGGACAGTCCGGCGGGGCCCAGCATTTT. It translates to CASSPIQGQSGGAQHF.

The chain links TRBV24-1 to TRBJ2-1; TRBD2 aligns across 11 bases. The CDR3 sequence is 16 residues long. Trimming cost V 2 bases and J 4 bases; bases outside gene matches: 3. Germline CDR1 KGHDR, CDR2 SFDVKD. CDR3 bases: TGTGCCACCAGTGATTCAGGGACTAGCGGTTACAATGAGCAGTTCTTC. It translates to CATSDSGTSGYNEQFF.

Here the CDR3 DNA reads TGTGCCTGGAGCTCGGGACTAGATCAGCCCCAGCATTTT. Translated, it gives CAWSSGLDQPQHF. This chain uses TRBV30 with TRBJ1-5; TRBD1 might be the D (5 bases). Germline-derived CDR1 and CDR2 are GTSNPN and SVGIG (reference sequence). The CDR3 consists of 13 residues. Deletions cut 3 bases from V and 5 bases from J, with 11 bases between.

V and J are TRBV19 and TRBJ2-6; 8 nucleotides line up with TRBD1. The V gene end was trimmed by 2 bases and the J gene end by 0 bases; junction bases not matched to a gene: 6. CDR1 is LNHDA, CDR2 SQIVND, per germline (reference sequence). The CDR3 totals 18 residues. The CDR3 loop reads CASSISRGQHSGANVLTF. In DNA, the CDR3 is TGTGCCAGTAGTATAAGCAGGGGGCAACACTCTGGGGCCAACGTCCTGACTTTC.

This clone occurred once. The chain couples TRBV7-2 to TRBJ2-5, with 9 bases aligning to TRBD1. This CDR3 spans 14 amino acids. The V gene's germline CDR1 is SGHTA and CDR2 FQGNSA. After removal of 3 bases from V and 4 bases from J, the junction contained 3 bases not matched to a gene. CDR3 sequence: CASSLGQGIETQYF. The CDR3 DNA is TGTGCCAGCAGCTTGGGACAGGGCATAGAGACCCAGTACTTC.